This entry lists 6 T cell receptor beta chains sequenced from one sample in a study of blood T cells in healthy people across ages. It was with a sample-barcoded 5' primer and a J-beta primer mix that a second PCR of about 6 to 12 cycles was run. One entry per CDR3 protein, called by TCRdb with MiXCR from the 5' RACE reads. This table has about 570,000 distinct CDR3 sequences, about 25% appearing once. The source material was blood. Every receptor here comes from a woman aged 70-85 years in good health.

The gene calls are TRBV12-3 or TRBV12-4 and TRBJ2-5, with D possibly matching TRBD1 (6 bases). Between the trimmed V and J ends, which lost 5 bases and 6 bases, there was a span of 16 bases. This CDR3 comprises 14 residues. CDR3 DNA: TGTGCCAGCAGTGCCGGGACAACCCCCCAGACCCAGTACTTC. This translates into CASSAGTTPQTQYF.

The chain has TRBV6-6 and TRBJ1-5, with D possibly being TRBD1 (6 bases). CDR3 length: 16 amino acids. The germline CDR1 and CDR2 sequences are MNHNY and SVGAGI (reference sequence). V lost 7 bases and J 3 bases, leaving 19 bases between the germline ends. The CDR3 protein is CASKPGDRGFNQPQHF. CDR3 nucleotide sequence: TGTGCCAGCAAGCCAGGGGATCGAGGTTTCAATCAGCCCCAGCATTTT.

This clonotype was observed a handful of times. This rearrangement joins TRBV4-3 to TRBJ2-7; 11 bases match TRBD2. V lost 1 base, J lost 0 bases, and 2 bases stayed unmatched. CDR1 is LGHNA, CDR2 YSLEER, per germline. This CDR3 spans 16 amino acids. The CDR3 DNA follows: TGCGCCAGCAGCCAAGGGGGGACTAGCGGCTCCTACGAGCAGTACTTC. This encodes CASSQGGTSGSYEQYF.

The J gene is TRBJ2-7, the V gene TRBV7-9, with 11 bases identical to TRBD1. The CDR3 has 15 amino acids. Germline-derived CDR1 and CDR2 are SEHNR and FQNEAQ (reference sequence). With 5 bases clipped from V and 7 bases from J, the junction kept 10 bases outside the gene matches. CDR3 protein: CASSSPGQGVEEQYF. The CDR3 DNA is TGTGCCAGCAGCAGCCCGGGACAGGGGGTGGAAGAGCAGTACTTC. The complete variable domain, with remaining parts taken from reference TRBV7-9 and TRBJ2-7, reads DTGVSQNPRHKITKRGQNVTFRCDPISEHNRLYWYRQTLGQGPEFLTYFQNEAQLEKSRLLSDRFSAERPKGSFSTLEIQRTEQGDSAMYLCASSSPGQGVEEQYFGPGTRLTVT.

The chain carries TRBV20-1 and TRBJ2-3, with unresolved D. With 6 bases removed from V and 6 bases from J, the gap between germline ends came to 13 bases. The CDR3 sequence is 12 residues long. Germline V gene data show CDR1 as DFQATT and CDR2 as SNEGSKA (reference sequence). The CDR3, as DNA: TGCAGTGCAACCGGTCCCGGGGATACGCAGTATTTT. Translation gives CSATGPGDTQYF.

V gene TRBV29-1 combines with J gene TRBJ1-2; no clear D. Per germline, CDR1 SQVTM and CDR2 ANQGSEA. CDR3 length equals 11 residues. The V and J ends lost 3 bases and 10 bases respectively, with 12 bases between them. This chain's CDR3 is CSVEVRMHYTF. The DNA of the CDR3 is TGCAGCGTTGAGGTCCGAATGCACTACACCTTC.